The 21 T cell receptor beta chains reported below all come from one sample, sequenced in a study of T-cell memory formation after mild COVID-19. Each CDR3 protein is one row after TCRdb ran MiXCR on the 5' RACE reads. The sample consists of hundreds of thousands of distinct CDR3 sequences, roughly 18% of them appearing once. Sequencing was performed on PBMCs or a T cell subset sorted from them (not recorded which). The receptors originated from an adult woman who had mild COVID-19 (a few samples of this study predate the infection). Cell type and time point are not known.

The J gene is TRBJ2-7, the V gene TRBV2; D is possibly TRBD2 (6 bases). This CDR3 is 12 amino acids long. The germline V and J ends were trimmed by 5 bases and 6 bases, with 11 bases remaining between them. From germline, CDR1 is SNHLY and CDR2 FYNNEI. The CDR3 protein is CASSRDSAEQYF. The DNA of the CDR3 is TGTGCCAGCAGTCGGGACTCGGCCGAGCAGTACTTC.

This clonotype was found a few times. The chain combines TRBV5-6 with TRBJ1-1, with TRBD1 matching 7 bases. With V trimmed by 1 base and J by 7 bases, 13 bases remained unmatched. Germline assignment: CDR1 SGHDT and CDR2 YYEEEE. CDR3 size: 16 residues. CDR3 DNA: TGTGCCAGCAGCTTGAGTCAGGGGGGCGTCGGGATTGAAGCTTTCTTT. Translating it yields CASSLSQGGVGIEAFF.

CDR3 residues: CASSASGLPSYNEQFF. The CDR3 DNA sequence: TGTGCCAGCAGCGCAAGCGGCCTACCCTCCTACAATGAGCAGTTCTTC. The chain carries TRBV9 and TRBJ2-1, with D possibly matching TRBD2 (5 bases). This CDR3 contains 16 residues. With 3 bases removed from V and 0 bases from J, the gap between germline ends came to 13 bases. Looked up from germline, CDR1 is SGDLS and CDR2 is YYNGEE.

This chain links TRBV11-3 with TRBJ2-5; D gene ambiguous. V was clipped by 2 bases and J by 1 base, with 8 bases between them. This CDR3 is built from 14 residues. Germline V gives CDR1 SGHNT, CDR2 YENEEA. In DNA form, the CDR3 reads TGTGCCAGCAGCTTACGGGTAATCCAAGAGACCCAGTACTTC. Its protein product is CASSLRVIQETQYF.

There are a few counts of this clonotype. The chain has TRBV5-1 and TRBJ1-6; possibly TRBD1 for D (6 bases). CDR3 length: 14 amino acids. Germline V gene sequence: CDR1 SGHRS, CDR2 YFSETQ. V was pared by 0 bases and J by 9 bases, with 10 bases between. The CDR3 DNA reads TGCGCCAGCAGCTTGGGGACAGCCAGTTCACCCCTCCACTTT. Residues: CASSLGTASSPLHF.

This clonotype showed up just a few times. The gene calls are TRBV9 and TRBJ2-5, with a possible D match to TRBD2 (5 bases). The V end lost 0 bases, the J end lost 2 bases, and 14 bases lay between the germline ends. Germline assignment: CDR1 SGDLS and CDR2 YYNGEE. This CDR3 has 16 residues. The CDR3 DNA reads as TGTGCCAGCAGCGTAGCTACGAGGGTAGGACAAGAGACCCAGTACTTC. It is translated as CASSVATRVGQETQYF.

There are a few counts of this clonotype. The chain carries TRBV6-6 and TRBJ2-2, with 7 bases fitting TRBD2. The V gene end was trimmed by 2 bases and the J gene end by 1 base; junction bases not matched to a gene: 13. Germline assignment: CDR1 MNHNY and CDR2 SVGAGI (reference sequence). This CDR3 comprises 19 residues. Here the CDR3 reads CASSYRSGGSSENTGELFF. The CDR3 coding sequence is TGTGCCAGCAGTTACAGGAGTGGCGGGAGCTCGGAGAACACCGGGGAGCTGTTTTTT.

This clonotype turned up a few times. V usage is TRBV5-1 and J usage is TRBJ2-1; 9 bases line up with TRBD2. The CDR3 spans 16 residues. V lost 1 base to trimming and J lost 1 base; unmatched junction nucleotides: 3. CDR1 and CDR2 from the germline V gene are SGHRS and YFSETQ. CDR3 region: CASSLNAGGSYNEQFF. The CDR3 DNA reads TGCGCCAGCAGCTTGAACGCGGGGGGGTCCTACAATGAGCAGTTCTTC.

This clonotype turned up a few times. The gene calls are TRBV4-2 and TRBJ2-7, with D perhaps matching TRBD1 or TRBD2 (6 bases each). Germline loops: CDR1 LGHNA, CDR2 YNFKEQ. The CDR3 sequence is 16 residues long. Trimming stripped 3 bases from V and 2 bases from J, with 17 bases between. CDR3 sequence reads: CASSHLGGDRTYEQYF. The CDR3 DNA is TGTGCCAGCAGCCACCTGGGGGGCGACAGAACCTACGAGCAGTACTTC.

V gene TRBV7-9 combines with J gene TRBJ2-1; a possible D gene is TRBD2 (6 bases). V shed 5 bases and J shed 6 bases, with 26 bases lying between them. The CDR3 has 18 amino acids. The germline CDR1 and CDR2 sequences are SEHNR and FQNEAQ (reference sequence). This chain's CDR3 is CASSRGVTGDALFNEQFF. CDR3 nucleotide sequence: TGTGCCAGCAGCCGGGGCGTAACGGGGGACGCCCTTTTCAATGAGCAGTTCTTC.

This clonotype was seen repeatedly, ten times or more. The chain employs TRBV23-1 and TRBJ2-3; 12 bases match TRBD2. TRBV23-1 is labeled an ORF, and its function is uncertain. V dropped 4 bases and J dropped 2; count of bases not matched to a gene: 1. The length of the CDR3 is 15 residues. CDR3 coding DNA: TGCGCCAGCAGTCGACTAGCGGGGGACACAGATACGCAGTATTTT. Amino acid sequence: CASSRLAGDTDTQYF.

This chain connects TRBV3-1 to TRBJ2-1; TRBD1 aligns across 10 bases. This CDR3 comprises 15 residues. CDR1 is LGHDT and CDR2 is YNNKEL in the germline V gene (reference sequence). V shed 4 bases and J 5 bases; nucleotides not matched to a gene: 5. The chain's CDR3 is CASSLPGTGDNEQFF. In DNA, the CDR3 is TGTGCCAGCAGCCTTCCCGGGACAGGGGACAATGAGCAGTTCTTC.

The gene calls are TRBV7-9 and TRBJ1-1; TRBD1 matches at 9 bases. CDR1 is SEHNR, CDR2 FQNEAQ, per germline (reference sequence). This CDR3 contains 18 residues. V dropped 0 bases and J dropped 4; count of bases not matched to a gene: 12. The CDR3 reads CASSLALNRDRVGTEAFF. The CDR3 DNA reads as TGTGCCAGCAGCTTAGCGCTGAACCGGGACAGGGTGGGCACTGAAGCTTTCTTT.

V is TRBV3-1 and J is TRBJ1-1, with D maybe TRBD1 (6 bases). CDR1 is LGHDT, CDR2 YNNKEL, per germline (reference sequence). The CDR3 is 14 residues long. The V and J ends lost 0 bases and 4 bases respectively, with 9 bases between them. The CDR3 DNA follows: TGTGCCAGCAGCCAAGAAGGGGGGCGCACTGAAGCTTTCTTT. It encodes CASSQEGGRTEAFF.

The sample holds a few counts of this clonotype. The chain recombines TRBV11-2 with TRBJ2-1; TRBD2 aligns across 7 bases. Germline trimming cut 5 bases from V and 0 bases from J; bases unmatched to any gene: 10. The CDR3 runs to 17 residues. Germline values: CDR1 SGHAT, CDR2 FQNNGV. CDR3 sequence (DNA): TGTGCCAGCAGCCCCACGGGAGGCCTCAGCTCCTACAATGAGCAGTTCTTC. Encoded protein: CASSPTGGLSSYNEQFF.

This clonotype was counted ten times or more. The V gene is TRBV7-2, the J gene TRBJ2-3; perhaps TRBD2 as D (5 bases). The V gene lost 3 bases and the J gene lost 2 bases, with 6 bases spanning the gap. Germline V gives CDR1 SGHTA, CDR2 FQGNSA. This CDR3 is built from 13 residues. The CDR3 protein is CASSFGNTDTQYF. DNA for the CDR3: TGTGCCAGCAGCTTCGGGAACACAGATACGCAGTATTTT.

The chain combines TRBV7-9 with TRBJ1-2; TRBD1 matches 7 bases. Trimming at V came to 8 bases and at J to 4 bases, leaving 10 bases not matched to a gene. This CDR3 is 14 amino acids long. Germline CDR1 SEHNR, CDR2 FQNEAQ (reference sequence). This CDR3 is CASPGTAAPYGYTF. The CDR3 coding sequence is TGTGCCAGCCCCGGGACAGCCGCCCCCTATGGCTACACCTTC.

Many counts were recorded for this clonotype. The gene calls are TRBV4-3 and TRBJ2-2; D is possibly TRBD2 (6 bases). This CDR3 contains 17 residues. V dropped 0 bases and J dropped 3 bases, with 14 bases sitting between them. The germline V gene encodes CDR1 LGHNA and CDR2 YSLEER. Written as DNA, the CDR3 is TGCGCCAGCAGCCAAGAACCCCCTAGCGAGTACACCGGGGAGCTGTTTTTT. This codes for CASSQEPPSEYTGELFF.

This clonotype was observed a few times. The chain recombines TRBV29-1 with TRBJ2-7; D is ambiguous. The CDR3 runs to 13 residues. CDR1 SQVTM and CDR2 ANQGSEA come from the germline V gene. V lost 8 bases and J 1 base, leaving 15 bases between the germline ends. The CDR3 region is CSTRVAQSYEQYF. In DNA, the CDR3 is TGCAGCACCAGAGTAGCCCAATCCTACGAGCAGTACTTC.

This chain connects TRBV12-3 or TRBV12-4 to TRBJ2-3; tentatively, D is TRBD1 (6 bases). The V gene lost 5 bases and the J gene lost 12 bases, with 27 bases spanning the gap. The CDR3 has 16 amino acids. The CDR3 DNA reads TGTGCCAGCAGTCCCACCTTGGGGGCGGGCCTCTACCTCCAGTATTTT. This codes for CASSPTLGAGLYLQYF.

The CDR3 protein is CASSSRQGDNEQFF. The CDR3 DNA reads as TGTGCCAGCAGCTCAAGACAGGGGGATAATGAGCAGTTCTTC. The chain combines TRBV7-6 with TRBJ2-1; TRBD1 agrees at 9 bases. Germline V CDR1 and CDR2: SGHVS, FNYEAQ. This CDR3 has 14 residues. V lost 4 bases, J lost 7 bases, and 5 bases stayed unmatched.